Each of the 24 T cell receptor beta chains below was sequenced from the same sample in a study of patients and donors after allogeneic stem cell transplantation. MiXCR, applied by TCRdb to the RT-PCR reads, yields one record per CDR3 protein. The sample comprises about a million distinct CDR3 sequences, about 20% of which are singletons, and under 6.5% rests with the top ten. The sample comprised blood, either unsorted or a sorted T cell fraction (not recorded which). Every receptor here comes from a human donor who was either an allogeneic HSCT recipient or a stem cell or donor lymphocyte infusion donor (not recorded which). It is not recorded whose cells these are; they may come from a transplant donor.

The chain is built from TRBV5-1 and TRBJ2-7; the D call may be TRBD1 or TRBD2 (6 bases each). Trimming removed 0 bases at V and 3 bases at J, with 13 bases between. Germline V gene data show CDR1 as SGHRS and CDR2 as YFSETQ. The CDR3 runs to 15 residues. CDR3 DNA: TGCGCCAGCAGCTTGGGTGGGGGGCAAGTCTACGAGCAGTACTTC. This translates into CASSLGGGQVYEQYF.

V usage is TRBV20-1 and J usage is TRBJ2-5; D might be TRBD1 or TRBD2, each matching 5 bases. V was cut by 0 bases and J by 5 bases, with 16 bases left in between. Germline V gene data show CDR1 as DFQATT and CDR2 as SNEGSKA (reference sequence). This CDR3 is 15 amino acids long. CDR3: CSARESSLGVETQYF. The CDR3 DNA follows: TGCAGTGCTAGAGAGTCCAGTCTGGGGGTCGAGACCCAGTACTTC.

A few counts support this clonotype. In DNA form, the CDR3 reads TGTGCCAGTAGTTCAACCCCCGGCTACTATACCTACGAGCAGTACTTC. As protein: CASSSTPGYYTYEQYF. The chain is built from TRBV19 and TRBJ2-7; D is undetermined. The CDR3 loop spans 16 amino acids. The V end lost 5 bases, the J end lost 2 bases, and 19 bases lay between the germline ends. CDR1 and CDR2 (germline): LNHDA, SQIVND (reference sequence).

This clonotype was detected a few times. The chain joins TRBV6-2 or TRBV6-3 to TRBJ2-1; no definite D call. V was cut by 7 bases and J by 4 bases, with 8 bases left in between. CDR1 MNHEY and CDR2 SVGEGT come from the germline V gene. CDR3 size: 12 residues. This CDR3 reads CASTKGYNEQFF. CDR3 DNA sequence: TGTGCCAGCACTAAAGGATACAATGAGCAGTTCTTC.

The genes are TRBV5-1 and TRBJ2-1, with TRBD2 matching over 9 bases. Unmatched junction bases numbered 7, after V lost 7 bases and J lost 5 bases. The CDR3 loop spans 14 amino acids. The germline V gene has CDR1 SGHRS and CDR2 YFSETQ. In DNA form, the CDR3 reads TGCGCCAGCGTGAGGCTAGCGGGGAACAATGAGCAGTTCTTC. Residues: CASVRLAGNNEQFF. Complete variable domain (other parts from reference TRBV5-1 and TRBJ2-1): KAGVTQTPRYLIKTRGQQVTLSCSPISGHRSVSWYQQTPGQGLQFLFEYFSETQRNKGNFPGRFSGRQFSNSRSEMNVSTLELGDSALYLCASVRLAGNNEQFFGPGTRLTVL.

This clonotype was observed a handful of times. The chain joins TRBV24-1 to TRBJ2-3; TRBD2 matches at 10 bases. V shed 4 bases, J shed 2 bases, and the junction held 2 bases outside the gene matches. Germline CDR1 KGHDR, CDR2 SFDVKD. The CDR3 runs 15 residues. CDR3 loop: CATSDLAGDTDTQYF. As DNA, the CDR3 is TGTGCCACCAGTGACCTAGCGGGAGACACAGATACGCAGTATTTT.

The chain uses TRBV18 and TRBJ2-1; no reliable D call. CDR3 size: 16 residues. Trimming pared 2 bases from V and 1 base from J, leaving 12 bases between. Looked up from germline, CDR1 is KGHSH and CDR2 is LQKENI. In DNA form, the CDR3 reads TGTGCCAGCTCACCATCGGTCGGGCAATCCTACAATGAGCAGTTCTTC. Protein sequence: CASSPSVGQSYNEQFF.

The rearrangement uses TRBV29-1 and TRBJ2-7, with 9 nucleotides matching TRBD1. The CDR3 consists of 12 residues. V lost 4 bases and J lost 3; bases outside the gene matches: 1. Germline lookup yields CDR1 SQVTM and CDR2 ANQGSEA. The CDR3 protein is CSVGQGGYEQYF. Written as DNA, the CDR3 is TGCAGCGTTGGACAGGGGGGCTACGAGCAGTACTTC.

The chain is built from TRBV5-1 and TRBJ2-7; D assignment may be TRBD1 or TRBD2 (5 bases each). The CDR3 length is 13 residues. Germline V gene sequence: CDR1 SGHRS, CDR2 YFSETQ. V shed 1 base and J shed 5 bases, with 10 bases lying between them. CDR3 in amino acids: CASSLSGDHEQYF. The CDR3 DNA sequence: TGCGCCAGCAGCTTGTCTGGGGACCACGAGCAGTACTTC.

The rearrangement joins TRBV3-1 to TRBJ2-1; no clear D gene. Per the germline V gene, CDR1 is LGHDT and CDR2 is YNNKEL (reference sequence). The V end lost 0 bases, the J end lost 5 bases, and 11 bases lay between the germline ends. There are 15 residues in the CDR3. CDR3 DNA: TGTGCCAGCAGCCAAGATGTAGTAAGGCACAATGAGCAGTTCTTC. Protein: CASSQDVVRHNEQFF.

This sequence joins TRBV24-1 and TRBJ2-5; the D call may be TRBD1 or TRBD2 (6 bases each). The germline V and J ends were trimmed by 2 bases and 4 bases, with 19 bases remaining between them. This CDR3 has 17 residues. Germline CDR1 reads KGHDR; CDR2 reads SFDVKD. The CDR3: CATSDYGMGGAGETQYF. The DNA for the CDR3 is TGTGCCACCAGTGATTATGGGATGGGGGGCGCAGGAGAGACCCAGTACTTC.

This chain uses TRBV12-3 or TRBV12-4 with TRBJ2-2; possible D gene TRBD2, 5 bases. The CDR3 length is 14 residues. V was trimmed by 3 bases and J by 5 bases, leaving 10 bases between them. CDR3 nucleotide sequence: TGTGCCAGCAGTTTGAGCGGAGCTACCGGGGAGCTGTTTTTT. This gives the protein CASSLSGATGELFF.

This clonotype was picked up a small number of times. The DNA of the CDR3 is TGTGCCAGCAGCCCCCCCACCGGGGCCAATGAGCAGTTCTTC. Protein sequence: CASSPPTGANEQFF. This rearrangement joins TRBV3-1 to TRBJ2-1; D is tentatively TRBD1 or TRBD2 (5 bases each). Germline V gives CDR1 LGHDT, CDR2 YNNKEL (reference sequence). The CDR3 has 14 amino acids. The V end was cut by 4 bases, the J end by 6 bases, with 13 bases between.

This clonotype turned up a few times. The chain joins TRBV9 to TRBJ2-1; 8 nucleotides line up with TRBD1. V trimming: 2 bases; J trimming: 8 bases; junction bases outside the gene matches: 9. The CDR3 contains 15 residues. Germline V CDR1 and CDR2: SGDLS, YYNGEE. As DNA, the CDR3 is TGTGCCAGCAGCGTGGGGACAGGCACGGGGGATGAGCAGTTCTTC. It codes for CASSVGTGTGDEQFF.

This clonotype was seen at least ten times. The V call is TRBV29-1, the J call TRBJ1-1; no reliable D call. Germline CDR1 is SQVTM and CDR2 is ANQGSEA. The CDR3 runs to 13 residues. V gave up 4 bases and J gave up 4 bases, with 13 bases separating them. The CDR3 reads CSVAPVRGTEAFF. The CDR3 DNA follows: TGCAGCGTTGCACCAGTCCGGGGCACTGAAGCTTTCTTT.

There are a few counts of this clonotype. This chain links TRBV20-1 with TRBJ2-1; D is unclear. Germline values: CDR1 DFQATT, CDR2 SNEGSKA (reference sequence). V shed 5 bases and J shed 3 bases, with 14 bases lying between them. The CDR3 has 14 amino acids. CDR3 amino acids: CSAPSRGDYNEQFF. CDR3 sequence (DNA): TGCAGTGCTCCATCGCGCGGAGACTACAATGAGCAGTTCTTC.

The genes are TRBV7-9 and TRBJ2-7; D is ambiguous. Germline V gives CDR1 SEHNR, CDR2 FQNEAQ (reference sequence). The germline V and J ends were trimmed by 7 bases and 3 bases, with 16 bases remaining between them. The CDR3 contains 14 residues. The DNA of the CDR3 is TGTGCCAGCACCCCGGCCGGGTCGGACTACGAGCAGTACTTC. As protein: CASTPAGSDYEQYF.

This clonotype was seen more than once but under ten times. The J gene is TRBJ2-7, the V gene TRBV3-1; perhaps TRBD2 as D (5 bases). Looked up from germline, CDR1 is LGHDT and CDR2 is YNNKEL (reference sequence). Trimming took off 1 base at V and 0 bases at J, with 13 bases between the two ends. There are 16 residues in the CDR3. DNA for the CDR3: TGTGCCAGCAGCCAAGGGAGGTGGGCCAACTCCTACGAGCAGTACTTC. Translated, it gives CASSQGRWANSYEQYF.

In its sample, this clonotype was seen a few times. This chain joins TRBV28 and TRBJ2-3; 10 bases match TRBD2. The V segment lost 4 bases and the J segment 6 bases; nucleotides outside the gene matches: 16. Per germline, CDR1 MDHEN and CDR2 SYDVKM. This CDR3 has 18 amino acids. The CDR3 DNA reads TGTGCCAGCAGTTATCTAGCGGGAGTAGCAACCCTCACTGATACGCAGTATTTT. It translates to CASSYLAGVATLTDTQYF.

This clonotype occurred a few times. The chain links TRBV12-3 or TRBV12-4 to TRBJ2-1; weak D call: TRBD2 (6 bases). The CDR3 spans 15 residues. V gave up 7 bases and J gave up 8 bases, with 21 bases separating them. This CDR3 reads CASTPSGGEMDEQFF. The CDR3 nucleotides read TGTGCCAGCACTCCTTCGGGCGGGGAGATGGATGAGCAGTTCTTC.

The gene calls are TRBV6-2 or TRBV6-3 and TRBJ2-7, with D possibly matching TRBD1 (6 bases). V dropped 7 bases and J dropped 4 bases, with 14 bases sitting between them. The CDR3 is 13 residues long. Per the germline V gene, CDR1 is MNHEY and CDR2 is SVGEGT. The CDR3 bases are TGTGCCAGCAATCAGGGGATAATATACGAGCAGTACTTC. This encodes CASNQGIIYEQYF.

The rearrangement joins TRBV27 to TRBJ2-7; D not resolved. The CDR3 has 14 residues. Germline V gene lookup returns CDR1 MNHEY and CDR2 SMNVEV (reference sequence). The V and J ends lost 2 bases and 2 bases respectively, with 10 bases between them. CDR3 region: CASSLGSTTYEQYF. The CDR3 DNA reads TGTGCCAGCAGTTTAGGGTCAACCACCTACGAGCAGTACTTC.

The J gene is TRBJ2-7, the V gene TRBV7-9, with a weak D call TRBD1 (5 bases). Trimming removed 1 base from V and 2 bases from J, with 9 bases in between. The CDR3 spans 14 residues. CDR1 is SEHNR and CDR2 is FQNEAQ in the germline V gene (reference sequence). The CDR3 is CASSLDRPPYEQYF. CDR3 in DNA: TGTGCCAGCAGCTTAGACAGGCCCCCCTACGAGCAGTACTTC.

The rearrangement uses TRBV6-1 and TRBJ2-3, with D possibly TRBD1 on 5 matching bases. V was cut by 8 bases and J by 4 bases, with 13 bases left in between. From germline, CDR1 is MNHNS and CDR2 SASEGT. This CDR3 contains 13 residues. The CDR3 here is CASGLLRADTQYF. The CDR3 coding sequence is TGTGCCAGCGGGCTACTCAGGGCAGATACGCAGTATTTT.